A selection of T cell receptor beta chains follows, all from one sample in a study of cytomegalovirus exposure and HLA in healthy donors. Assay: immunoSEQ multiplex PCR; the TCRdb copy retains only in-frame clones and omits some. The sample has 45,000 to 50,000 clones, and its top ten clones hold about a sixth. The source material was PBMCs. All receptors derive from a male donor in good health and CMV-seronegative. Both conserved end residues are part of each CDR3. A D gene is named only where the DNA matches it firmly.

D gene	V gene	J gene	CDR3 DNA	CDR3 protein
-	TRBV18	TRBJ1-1	TGTGCCAGCTCACCAGTTAATCGGGGAGGCACTGAAGCTTTCTTT	CASSPVNRGGTEAFF
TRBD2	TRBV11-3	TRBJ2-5	TGTGCCAGCAGCCCCGGGGGGGAGGGAAGAATGGAGACCCAGTACTTC	CASSPGGEGRMETQYF
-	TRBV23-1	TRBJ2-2	TGCGCCAGCAGTCAACAATGCGAGGATTTGAACACCGGGGAGCTGTTTTTT	CASSQQCEDLNTGELFF
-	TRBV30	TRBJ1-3	TGTGCCTGGAGCGCAACCTCGCGGACAAGGGTAAACACCATATATTTT	CAWSATSRTRVNTIYF
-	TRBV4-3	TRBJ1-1	TGCGCCAGCAGCCACCCGGGGGGGAACACTGAAGCTTTCTTT	CASSHPGGNTEAFF
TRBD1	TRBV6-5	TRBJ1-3	TGTGCCAGCAGTTACGGGACAGGTGTCTCTGGAAACACCATATATTTT	CASSYGTGVSGNTIYF
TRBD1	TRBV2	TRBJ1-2	TGTGCCAGTTCCTCCGGGACAGTCGACAATAACTATGGCTACACCTTC	CASSSGTVDNNYGYTF
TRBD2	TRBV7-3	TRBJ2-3	TGTGCCAGCAGCTCGCTCGGGGGGGGGAGCACAGATACGCAGTATTTT	CASSSLGGGSTDTQYF
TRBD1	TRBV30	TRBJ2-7	TGTGCCTGGGGGACAGGTAACTTCTACGAGCAGTACTTC	CAWGTGNFYEQYF
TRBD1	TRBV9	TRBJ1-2	TGTGCCAGCAGCGGGACAGGGGAACACGGCTACACCTTC	CASSGTGEHGYTF
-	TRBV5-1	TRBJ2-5	TGCGCCAGCTCCCTGGACCGGGGAACAGAGACCCAGTACTTC	CASSLDRGTETQYF
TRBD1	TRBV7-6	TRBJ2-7	TGTGCCAGCAGCTTAACCCCGGTGCAGGGGGACGAGCAGTACTTC	CASSLTPVQGDEQYF
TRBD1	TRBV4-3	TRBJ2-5	TGCGCCAGCAGCCAAATTGGGACAGGGGGCACTGTAGAGACCCAGTACTTC	CASSQIGTGGTVETQYF